This TCR beta chain was recorded in a study of identical twins (dated by TCRdb to about 2016). Turning to the overall study: TCR alpha and beta repertoires from monozygotic twins, unrelated adults of various ages and cord blood were deep-sequenced to test whether fetal clonotypes persist. To rule out contamination, the twin experiments were replicated at different times with different library preparation protocols.

Library construction relied on 5' RACE. Sequencing used an Illumina HiSeq 2000. Template switching added a universal primer binding site, and the final cDNA carried a unique molecular identifier that allowed TCR cDNA molecules to be counted accurately. First-strand cDNA for TCR alpha and beta chains was synthesized from specific primers in the conserved constant-segment region. To control for contamination, every cDNA library carried two barcodes: a SMART-Mk sample barcode plus Illumina barcodes. TruSeq adapter sequences along with Illumina sample barcodes were introduced in two successive PCR steps. Sequencing of the TCR alpha and beta cDNA libraries was done on the Illumina HiSeq platform using custom primers. The original pipeline was this. MiGEC processed the raw reads to extract unique molecular identifiers, while MiXCR was used to determine the CDR3 positions. For each individual, recombination models were inferred using an EM algorithm with the repgenHMM and IGoR tools. The analysis of shared clonotypes was done with the tcR package in R, with sharing normalized by the product of cloneset sizes. Out-of-frame nonproductive sequences were analyzed to study raw recombination free of thymic and clonal selection effects. In-frame beta chains were kept once TCRdb had trimmed the public reads at Q25 with fastp and called clones with MiXCR. CDR3 protein duplicates are merged, each entry listing the most common genes and DNA. TCRdb's processing, not the authors', yielded these V and J calls. The sample profile shows roughly 700,000 distinct CDR3 sequences; about 9.4% of them were found once. Approximately 0.89% of the sample rests with the top ten.

Only healthy Caucasian donors were included. Three pairs of female monozygotic twins, all aged about 18 to 29 years, made up the twin cohort. The RNA used for TCR libraries was isolated from peripheral blood mononuclear cells. As encoded in the germline V gene, CDR1 is SGDLS while CDR2 is YYNGEE. Spanning cysteine to phenylalanine, the CDR3 consists of 17 amino acids. Solely the CDR3 DNA is kept, with 51 bases framed from the first base. The germline V end is reduced by 0 bases and the J end by 7 bases; junction bases left unmatched: 11. Overall study results and their limits: In monozygotic twins, out-of-frame TCR alpha sharing was systematically underestimated by recombination models, although the models agreed with sharing between unrelated individuals. Abundant cord blood beta clonotypes had fewer insertions, young adult naive repertoires showed a similar but weaker trend, and memory repertoires showed no such trend. In beta out-of-frame sequences, excess twin sharing was weaker, because having fewer shared sequences lowered the signal-to-noise ratio. Compared with coincidental sharing between unrelated individuals, an excess of low generation-probability sequences was observed among out-of-frame TCR alpha sequences shared between twins. Zero-insertion analyses could be partly confounded by invariant T cells such as MAIT and iNKT, although diverse VJ usage argued against such confounding for most clonotypes. Because the same donors could not be followed over many years, the conclusions relied on cross-sectional statistical analysis.

The table lists this clonotype with a few counts. Its antigen target is currently unknown. The record has no base qualities; no much larger clone is one base away. This same sample was also part of a study on yellow fever vaccine responses in identical twins. The second study reports: According to the authors, the vaccine-induced T cell response in identical twins seemed to be partly convergent and partly specific to each individual. The study precisely tracked vaccine-responding T cell clones in identical twins.

Sample: PBMCs. The receptor was derived from a woman aged 18-35 years in good health. The chain couples TRBV9 to TRBJ2-1, and 9 junction bases match TRBD2. The DNA reads as follows: TGTGCCAGCAGCGTAGGGGCGAGGCGGGGGGGCGTAAATGAGCAGTTCTTC. It codes for CASSVGARRGGVNEQFF.